This passage covers 2 T cell receptor beta chains from one sample sequenced in a study of blood T cell repertoires in COVID-19. TCRdb's copy holds only in-frame clones and misses some; the assay was immunoSEQ multiplex PCR. The top ten clones hold approximately 13% of a sample with roughly 290,000 clones, around 89% of them seen once. The sample comprised peripheral blood. The receptors derive from a woman in her sixties or seventies with acute or convalescent COVID-19.

This chain joins TRBV7-3 and TRBJ2-7, with 7 bases matching TRBD1. Germline assignment: CDR1 SGHTA and CDR2 FQGTGA. Trimming took 6 bases from V and 5 from J; bases not matched to a gene: 7. CDR3 length: 13 amino acids. CDR3 DNA sequence: TGTGCCAGCAGTCCCGACAGGGACAACGAGCAGTACTTC. Protein: CASSPDRDNEQYF.

V gene TRBV10-3 combines with J gene TRBJ1-2, with a possible D match to TRBD1 (6 bases). V was cut by 6 bases and J by 3 bases, with 14 bases left in between. The CDR3 is made up of 14 amino acids. Germline loops: CDR1 ENHRY, CDR2 SYGVKD. The CDR3 region has the DNA TGTGCCATCAGCAGGACAGAGGGTGACTATGGCTACACCTTC. Its protein is CAISRTEGDYGYTF.